Each of the 16 T cell receptor beta chains below was sequenced from the same sample in a study of T cell clones after liver transplantation. Measured with immunoSEQ multiplex PCR; TCRdb has only the in-frame clones, and not every one. The table shows some 80,000 clones, with approximately 80% occurring only once. The sequenced sample was CD4+ T cells from blood, obtained roughly 48 months after liver transplant. The receptors here all came from a human patient who received a liver transplant. The T cells may come from the graft donor.

The chain couples TRBV5-5 to TRBJ2-3, with D perhaps given as TRBD1 or TRBD2 (5 bases each). V lost 0 bases and J 3 bases, leaving 11 bases between the germline ends. Looked up from germline, CDR1 is SGHKS and CDR2 is YYEKEE (reference sequence). The CDR3 is 15 residues long. Written as DNA, the CDR3 is TGTGCCAGCAGCTTGGGGGGGTCCCCGACAGATACGCAGTATTTT. Residues: CASSLGGSPTDTQYF.

This chain uses TRBV18 with TRBJ2-1; perhaps TRBD1 as D (5 bases). CDR1 and CDR2 (germline): KGHSH, LQKENI. This CDR3 comprises 13 residues. V lost 3 bases and J 15 bases, leaving 18 bases between the germline ends. The CDR3 DNA follows: TGTGCCAGCTCACCCCAAGGGGCGAAGGCTCTGTTCTTC. Residues: CASSPQGAKALFF.

This CDR3 is CASSYDSYGYTF. In DNA, the CDR3 is TGTGCCAGCAGCTATGACAGCTATGGCTACACCTTC. The chain recombines TRBV6-5 with TRBJ1-2; D perhaps matches TRBD1 (5 bases). The germline V gene has CDR1 MNHEY and CDR2 SVGAGI. Trimming stripped 6 bases from V and 4 bases from J, with 9 bases between. The CDR3 is 12 residues long.

The CDR3 DNA reads as TGTGCCAGCAGTGCCTCAATGACAAGGAATAGCGACACCGGGGAGCTGTTTTTT. Translated: CASSASMTRNSDTGELFF. V usage is TRBV2 and J usage is TRBJ2-2; weak D call: TRBD2 (5 bases). CDR1 is SNHLY, CDR2 FYNNEI, per germline. This CDR3 is 18 amino acids long. V was pared by 4 bases and J by 3 bases, with 21 bases between.

CDR3 sequence (DNA): TGCGCCAGCAGCTTGACAGGGGGGCATGGCTACACCTTC. This encodes CASSLTGGHGYTF. This chain joins TRBV5-1 and TRBJ1-2; 8 positions agree with TRBD1. CDR1 and CDR2 (germline): SGHRS, YFSETQ. With V trimmed by 1 base and J by 6 bases, 2 bases remained unmatched. The CDR3 loop spans 13 amino acids.

This clone has only one observation. The chain uses TRBV6-6 and TRBJ1-2; D not certain. Germline V gene data show CDR1 as MNHNY and CDR2 as SVGAGI (reference sequence). This CDR3 has 15 residues. With 0 bases removed from V and 4 bases from J, the gap between germline ends came to 12 bases. DNA for the CDR3: TGTGCCAGCAGTTACTCCCCCTCGGGCCTCTATGGCTACACCTTC. Residues: CASSYSPSGLYGYTF.

The V call is TRBV2, the J call TRBJ1-2; 9 bases are shared with TRBD1. J was trimmed by 4 bases and V by 6 bases; bases with no gene match: 15. This CDR3 spans 17 amino acids. Per the germline V gene, CDR1 is SNHLY and CDR2 is FYNNEI. Here the CDR3 reads CASRGQPGQGTIYGYTF. The CDR3 coding sequence is TGTGCCAGCAGGGGTCAGCCGGGACAGGGTACCATCTATGGCTACACCTTC. The entire variable domain, with the rest obtained from reference TRBV2 and TRBJ1-2, is as follows: EPEVTQTPSHQVTQMGQEVILRCVPISNHLYFYWYRQILGQKVEFLVSFYNNEISEKSEIFDDQFSVERPDGSNFTLKIRSTKLEDSAMYFCASRGQPGQGTIYGYTFGSGTRLTVV.

This chain uses TRBV18 with TRBJ2-7; 9 positions match TRBD1. V was clipped by 5 bases and J by 4 bases; unmatched bases: 9. This CDR3 spans 15 amino acids. Per the germline V gene, CDR1 is KGHSH and CDR2 is LQKENI. CDR3: CASSKSTGTGYEQYF. The CDR3 DNA is TGTGCCAGCTCAAAATCAACCGGGACAGGGTACGAGCAGTACTTC.

J is TRBJ2-5 and V is TRBV7-2, with D hard to call. The V end was cut by 1 base, the J end by 2 bases, with 5 bases between. Germline assignment: CDR1 SGHTA and CDR2 FQGNSA. This CDR3 comprises 13 residues. In DNA, the CDR3 is TGTGCCAGCAGCTTAGAACCTCAAGAGACCCAGTACTTC. It specifies CASSLEPQETQYF.

The chain uses TRBV7-9 and TRBJ2-2; 10 bases line up with TRBD2. The CDR3 totals 15 residues. CDR1 and CDR2 from the germline V gene are SEHNR and FQNEAQ (reference sequence). V lost 6 bases and J lost 7; bases outside the gene matches: 8. As DNA, the CDR3 is TGTGCCAGCAGAAGCGGGAGGGCCGGGAGCGGGGAGCTGTTTTTT. Translated: CASRSGRAGSGELFF.

The chain joins TRBV29-1 to TRBJ2-7, with D possibly being TRBD2 (5 bases). Germline CDR1 and CDR2: SQVTM and ANQGSEA. CDR3 length: 13 amino acids. V was pared by 6 bases and J by 1 base, with 13 bases between. CDR3 bases: TGCAGCGTCCGTAGGACGGGATCCTACGAGCAGTACTTC. This encodes CSVRRTGSYEQYF.

V usage is TRBV18 and J usage is TRBJ1-1; possible D gene TRBD1, 5 bases. CDR3 length: 16 amino acids. The germline V gene encodes CDR1 KGHSH and CDR2 LQKENI. V shed 5 bases and J shed 8 bases, with 24 bases lying between them. DNA of the CDR3: TGTGCCAGCTCAGGGACGGCGGAGACTACAACCAGAGAAGCTTTCTTT. Translating gives CASSGTAETTTREAFF.

This rearrangement joins TRBV5-1 to TRBJ2-5; 9 positions match TRBD1. The germline V gene has CDR1 SGHRS and CDR2 YFSETQ. The CDR3 is 18 residues long. After removal of 7 bases from V and 5 bases from J, the junction contained 21 bases not matched to a gene. The CDR3 protein is CASLSYPGTGFYLETQYF. CDR3 DNA sequence: TGCGCCAGCCTCTCCTACCCTGGGACAGGGTTCTATTTGGAGACCCAGTACTTC.

The gene calls are TRBV19 and TRBJ2-2; D perhaps matches TRBD2 (6 bases). CDR1 LNHDA and CDR2 SQIVND come from the germline V gene (reference sequence). Trimming pared 5 bases from V and 3 bases from J, leaving 13 bases between. This CDR3 has 15 residues. DNA of the CDR3: TGTGCCAGTAGTTTAGCGGTAGGGTACACCGGGGAGCTGTTTTTT. It translates to CASSLAVGYTGELFF.

The sample holds one count of this clone. The V and J genes are TRBV4-2 and TRBJ1-2; TRBD1 agrees at 8 bases. CDR1 is LGHNA, CDR2 YNFKEQ, per germline. The CDR3 is 15 amino acids. Germline trimming cut 4 bases from V and 4 bases from J; bases unmatched to any gene: 8. CDR3 amino acids: CASSRGGQGGYGYTF. The DNA of the CDR3 is TGTGCCAGCAGCCGGGGCGGACAGGGAGGCTATGGCTACACCTTC.

The chain combines TRBV11-1 with TRBJ2-5; D unclear. This CDR3 is 14 amino acids long. V lost 5 bases to trimming and J lost 1 base, with 11 bases between them. In germline, CDR1 is SGHAT, CDR2 FQDESV (reference sequence). The DNA of the CDR3 is TGTGCCAGCAGCCCAGATAAGCGCCAAGAGACCCAGTACTTC. Translated: CASSPDKRQETQYF.